This T cell receptor (beta chain) appears in the sequencing data of a study of blood T cell repertoires in COVID-19. Generated by immunoSEQ multiplex PCR, the TCRdb table keeps only in-frame clones and is missing some. The table records about 150,000 clones, about 90% of them present only once. Material for sequencing was PBMCs or T cells enriched from blood (not recorded which). The TCR was taken from a middle-aged woman who had been exposed to COVID-19.

For the CDR3, the DNA is TGTGCCAGCAGTCGGGTAATTGCAGATACGCAGTATTTT. Protein product: CASSRVIADTQYF. This chain uses TRBV12-3 or TRBV12-4 with TRBJ2-3; D gene ambiguous. V lost 5 bases to trimming and J lost 4 bases, with 10 bases between them. This CDR3 is 13 amino acids long.